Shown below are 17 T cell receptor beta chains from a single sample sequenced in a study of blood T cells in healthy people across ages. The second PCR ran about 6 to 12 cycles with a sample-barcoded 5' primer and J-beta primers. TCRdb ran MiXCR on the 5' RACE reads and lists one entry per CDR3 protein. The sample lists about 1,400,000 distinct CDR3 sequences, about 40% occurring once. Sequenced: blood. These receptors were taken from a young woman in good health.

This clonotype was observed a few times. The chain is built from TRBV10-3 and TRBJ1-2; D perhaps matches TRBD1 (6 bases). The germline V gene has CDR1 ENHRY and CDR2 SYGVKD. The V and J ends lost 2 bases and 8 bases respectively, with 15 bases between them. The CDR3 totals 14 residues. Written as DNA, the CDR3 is TGTGCCATCAGTGAGGGACAGCTAATGATAGGCTACACCTTC. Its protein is CAISEGQLMIGYTF.

The CDR3: CASSDFDGSEAFF. Written as DNA, the CDR3 is TGTGCCAGCAGTGATTTTGACGGAAGTGAAGCTTTCTTT. The chain couples TRBV7-9 to TRBJ1-1; D is undetermined. CDR3 length equals 13 residues. The germline gives CDR1 SEHNR, CDR2 FQNEAQ (reference sequence). With 6 bases removed from V and 7 bases from J, the gap between germline ends came to 15 bases.

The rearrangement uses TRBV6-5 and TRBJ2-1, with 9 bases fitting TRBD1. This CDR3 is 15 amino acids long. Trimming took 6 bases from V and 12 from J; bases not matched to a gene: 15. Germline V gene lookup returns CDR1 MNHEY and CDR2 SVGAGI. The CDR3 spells CASSPPGQGRGGQFF. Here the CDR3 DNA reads TGTGCCAGCAGCCCCCCCGGACAGGGGAGGGGTGGGCAGTTCTTC.

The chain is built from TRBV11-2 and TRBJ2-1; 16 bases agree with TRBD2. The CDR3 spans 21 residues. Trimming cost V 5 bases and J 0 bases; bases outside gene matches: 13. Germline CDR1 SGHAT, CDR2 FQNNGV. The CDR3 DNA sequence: TGTGCCAGCAGCCCTCCTCCGGGACTAGCGGGGGGGATGAGCTCCTACAATGAGCAGTTCTTC. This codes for CASSPPPGLAGGMSSYNEQFF.

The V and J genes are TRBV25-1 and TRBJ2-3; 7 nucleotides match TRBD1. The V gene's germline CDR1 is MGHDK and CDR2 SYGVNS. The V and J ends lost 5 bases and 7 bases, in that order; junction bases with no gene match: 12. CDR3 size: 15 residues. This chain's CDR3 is CASSLTGAQGYTQYF. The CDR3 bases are TGTGCCAGCAGTTTAACAGGGGCCCAGGGGTATACGCAGTATTTT.

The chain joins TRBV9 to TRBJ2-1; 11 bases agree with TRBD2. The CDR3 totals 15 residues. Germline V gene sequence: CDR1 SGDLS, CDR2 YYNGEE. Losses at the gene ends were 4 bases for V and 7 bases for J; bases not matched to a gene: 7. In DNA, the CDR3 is TGTGCCAGCAGCCCACTAGCGGGAGTTGGTAATGAGCAGTTCTTC. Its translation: CASSPLAGVGNEQFF. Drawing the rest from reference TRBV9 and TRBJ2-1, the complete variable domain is DSGVTQTPKHLITATGQRVTLRCSPRSGDLSVYWYQQSLDQGLQFLIQYYNGEERAKGNILERFSAQQFPDLHSELNLSSLELGDSALYFCASSPLAGVGNEQFFGPGTRLTVL.

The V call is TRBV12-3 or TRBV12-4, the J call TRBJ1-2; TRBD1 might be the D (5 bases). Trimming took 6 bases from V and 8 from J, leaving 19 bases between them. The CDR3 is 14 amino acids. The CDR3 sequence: CASRSQGGAMGYTF. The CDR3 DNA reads TGTGCCAGCAGGTCTCAGGGAGGGGCTATGGGCTACACCTTC.

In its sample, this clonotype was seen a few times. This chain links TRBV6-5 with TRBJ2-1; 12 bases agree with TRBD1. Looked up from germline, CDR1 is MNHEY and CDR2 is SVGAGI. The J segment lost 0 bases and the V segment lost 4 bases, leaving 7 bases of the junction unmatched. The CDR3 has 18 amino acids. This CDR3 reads CASSFGTGGLSSYNEQFF. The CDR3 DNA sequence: TGTGCCAGCAGTTTTGGGACAGGGGGCTTAAGCTCCTACAATGAGCAGTTCTTC.

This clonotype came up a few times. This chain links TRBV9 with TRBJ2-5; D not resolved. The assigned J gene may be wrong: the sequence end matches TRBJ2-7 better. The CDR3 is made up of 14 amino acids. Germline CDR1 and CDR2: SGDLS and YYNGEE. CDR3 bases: TGTGCCAGCAGCGTAGGCTCCTCTGTCTACGAGCAGTACTTC. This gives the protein CASSVGSSVYEQYF.

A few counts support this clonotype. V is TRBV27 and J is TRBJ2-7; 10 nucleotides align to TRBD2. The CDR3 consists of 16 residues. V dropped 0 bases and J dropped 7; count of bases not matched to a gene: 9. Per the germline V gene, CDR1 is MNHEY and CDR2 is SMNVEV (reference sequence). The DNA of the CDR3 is TGTGCCAGCAGTTTATCTATAGCGGGAGGATTAGCGGAGCAGTACTTC. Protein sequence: CASSLSIAGGLAEQYF.

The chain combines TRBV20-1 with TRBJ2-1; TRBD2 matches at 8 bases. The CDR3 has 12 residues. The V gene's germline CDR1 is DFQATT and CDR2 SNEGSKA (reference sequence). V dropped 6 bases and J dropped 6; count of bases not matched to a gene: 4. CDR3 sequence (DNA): TGCAGTGCAAAGACTAGCGTCAATGAGCAGTTCTTC. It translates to CSAKTSVNEQFF.

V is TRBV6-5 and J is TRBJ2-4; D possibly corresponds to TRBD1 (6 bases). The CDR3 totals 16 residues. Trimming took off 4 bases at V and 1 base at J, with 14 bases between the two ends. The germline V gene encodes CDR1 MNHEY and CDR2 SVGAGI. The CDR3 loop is CASSSQGQGAKNIQYF. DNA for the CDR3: TGTGCCAGCAGTTCGCAGGGGCAGGGGGCCAAAAACATTCAGTACTTC.

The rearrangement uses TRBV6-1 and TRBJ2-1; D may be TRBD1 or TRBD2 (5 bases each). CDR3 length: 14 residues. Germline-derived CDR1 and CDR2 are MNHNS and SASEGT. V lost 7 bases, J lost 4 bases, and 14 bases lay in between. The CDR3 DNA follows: TGTGCCAGCACCGAGGGGACCCATTACAATGAGCAGTTCTTC. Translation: CASTEGTHYNEQFF.

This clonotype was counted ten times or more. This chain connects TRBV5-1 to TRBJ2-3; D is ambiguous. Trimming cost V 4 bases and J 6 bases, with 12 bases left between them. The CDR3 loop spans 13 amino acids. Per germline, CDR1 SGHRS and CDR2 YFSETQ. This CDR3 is CASSVGPGDTQYF. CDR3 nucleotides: TGCGCCAGCAGCGTAGGACCTGGGGATACGCAGTATTTT. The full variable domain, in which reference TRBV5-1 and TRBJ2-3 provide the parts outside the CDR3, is KAGVTQTPRYLIKTRGQQVTLSCSPISGHRSVSWYQQTPGQGLQFLFEYFSETQRNKGNFPGRFSGRQFSNSRSEMNVSTLELGDSALYLCASSVGPGDTQYFGPGTRLTVL.

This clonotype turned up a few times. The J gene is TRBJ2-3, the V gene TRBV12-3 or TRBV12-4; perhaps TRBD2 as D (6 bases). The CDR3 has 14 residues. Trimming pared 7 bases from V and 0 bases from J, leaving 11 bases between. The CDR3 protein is CASTGSGSTDTQYF. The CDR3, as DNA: TGTGCCAGCACCGGCAGCGGGAGCACAGATACGCAGTATTTT.

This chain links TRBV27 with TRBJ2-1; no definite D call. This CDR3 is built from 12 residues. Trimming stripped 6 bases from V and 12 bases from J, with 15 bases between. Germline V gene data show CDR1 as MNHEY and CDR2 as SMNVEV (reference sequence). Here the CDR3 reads CASRSYWGGQFF. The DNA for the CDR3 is TGTGCCAGCAGGTCATACTGGGGTGGGCAGTTCTTC.

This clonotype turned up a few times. The CDR3 loop reads CASSLSARETQYF. The CDR3 nucleotides are TGTGCCAGCAGCCTTTCGGCCCGAGAGACCCAGTACTTC. J is TRBJ2-5 and V is TRBV12-3 or TRBV12-4; D not resolved. The ends were cut back, 6 bases at V and 4 bases at J, with 12 bases in the middle. This CDR3 spans 13 amino acids.